This is a list of T cell receptor beta chains from one sample in a study of spatial heterogeneity in lung cancer. TCRdb redid the calling of the 5' RACE reads with MiXCR, one entry per CDR3 protein. The sample has about 22,000 distinct CDR3 sequences, 3.5% to 5.5% seen once. The specimen was PBMCs, collected at surgery. The source is a male donor with early-stage non-small cell lung cancer. The CDR3 runs from the conserved cysteine through the conserved F or W. A D gene is named only where the DNA matches it firmly. Expanded clones are given a class, and other clones once, few, many or no size at all.

d_call j_call clone_size v_call cdr3_aa cdr3_nt
- TRBJ2-3 many TRBV10-3 CAIRPSDGRADTQYF TGTGCCATCAGGCCATCCGACGGGAGAGCAGATACGCAGTATTTT
- TRBJ1-6 many TRBV20-1 CSATPGASSYNSPLHF TGCAGTGCTACCCCTGGGGCGAGCTCCTATAATTCACCCCTCCACTTT
TRBD2 TRBJ2-3 many TRBV19 CASSLGGLATDTQYF TGTGCCAGTAGCCTTGGCGGACTAGCGACAGATACGCAGTATTTT
- TRBJ2-5 many TRBV23-1 CASNPWSGSQVWTQYF TGCGCCAGCAACCCCTGGTCGGGGTCTCAAGTGTGGACCCAGTACTTC
- TRBJ1-1 many TRBV6-2/TRBV6-3 CASSRQVEAFF TGTGCCAGCAGTCGACAGGTTGAAGCTTTCTTT
- TRBJ2-7 many TRBV27 CASSLYGPLLADEQYF TGTGCCAGCAGTTTATACGGCCCCCTCCTAGCCGACGAGCAGTACTTC
- TRBJ2-7 many TRBV20-1 CSAPGSGYF TGCAGTGCCCCCGGGTCGGGGTACTTC
- TRBJ2-7 - TRBV2 CASRAGSYEQYF TGTGCCAGCAGAGCAGGGTCCTACGAGCAGTACTTC
- TRBJ2-2 many TRBV5-1 CASSLGRQRRIGELFF TGCGCCAGCAGCTTGGGGAGACAACGAAGAATCGGGGAGCTGTTTTTT
- TRBJ2-5 - TRBV6-2/TRBV6-3 CASSRHSQGGETQYF TGTGCCAGCAGTAGACACTCACAGGGTGGAGAGACCCAGTACTTC
- TRBJ2-7 many TRBV18 CASSPPQRAPYEQYF TGTGCCAGCTCGCCCCCCCAGCGGGCGCCTTACGAGCAGTACTTC
- TRBJ2-5 many TRBV24-1 CATSDLVSQETQYF TGTGCCACCAGTGATTTGGTCAGCCAAGAGACCCAGTACTTC
TRBD2 TRBJ2-2 many TRBV5-1 CASSKIAGADTGELFF TGCGCCAGCAGCAAGATAGCGGGGGCCGACACCGGGGAGCTGTTTTTT
- TRBJ2-1 many TRBV5-1 CASSLAEQNKQFF TGCGCCAGCAGCTTGGCCGAACAGAACAAGCAGTTCTTC
TRBD2 TRBJ2-1 few TRBV19 CASTPGGRALFYNEQFF TGTGCCAGTACCCCCGGCGGGAGGGCCTTATTTTACAATGAGCAGTTCTTC
TRBD1 TRBJ1-6 many TRBV19 CASKERDSYNSPLHF TGTGCCAGTAAAGAACGGGACAGCTATAATTCACCCCTCCACTTT
- TRBJ1-6 many TRBV7-9 CASSVVGHNSPLHF TGTGCCAGCAGCGTAGTAGGTCATAATTCACCCCTCCACTTT
TRBD1 TRBJ2-3 many TRBV11-1 CASSLPGQVEDTQYF TGTGCCAGCAGCTTACCGGGACAGGTGGAGGATACGCAGTATTTT
- TRBJ2-5 - TRBV7-9 CTSSLWGQPQETQYF TGTACCAGCAGCCTCTGGGGGCAGCCCCAAGAGACCCAGTACTTC
- TRBJ1-5 many TRBV28 CASSLWLLQPNQPQHF TGTGCCAGCAGTTTATGGTTGTTACAGCCAAATCAGCCCCAGCATTTT
TRBD2 TRBJ2-7 - TRBV4-3 CASSLGGGSSYEQYF TGCGCCAGCAGCCTCGGCGGCGGGAGCTCCTACGAGCAGTACTTC
- TRBJ2-7 many TRBV27 CASSLKSSYEQYF TGTGCCAGCAGTTTAAAGTCGAGCTACGAGCAGTACTTC
- TRBJ2-3 many TRBV20-1 CSAKLGDTQYF TGCAGTGCTAAACTAGGAGATACGCAGTATTTT
TRBD2 TRBJ2-3 many TRBV7-2 CASSGRERGATDTQYF TGTGCCAGCAGCGGAAGAGAGCGGGGGGCGACAGATACGCAGTATTTT
TRBD1 TRBJ2-6 - TRBV28 CASSFRGQGYVLTF TGTGCCAGCAGTTTTCGGGGACAGGGTTACGTCCTGACTTTC
- TRBJ2-1 many TRBV5-4 CASSLDPTYNEQFF TGTGCCAGCAGCTTGGACCCTACCTACAATGAGCAGTTCTTC
TRBD1 TRBJ2-7 many TRBV5-1 CASSLGTVYEQYF TGCGCCAGCAGCTTAGGGACAGTCTACGAGCAGTACTTC
TRBD1 TRBJ2-2 - TRBV5-4 CASSLGQYTGELFF TGTGCCAGCAGCCTGGGACAGTACACCGGGGAGCTGTTTTTT
- TRBJ2-5 many TRBV7-8 CASSLIGETQYF TGTGCCAGCAGCTTAATTGGCGAGACCCAGTACTTC
TRBD1 TRBJ2-3 many TRBV2 CASSTRQGKLYF TGTGCCAGCAGCACTAGACAGGGAAAACTGTATTTT
- TRBJ2-1 many TRBV20-1 CSAFGSPSGNEQFF TGCAGTGCTTTCGGCTCTCCCTCAGGCAATGAGCAGTTCTTC
TRBD1 TRBJ2-7 many TRBV28 CASSPGTASYEQYF TGTGCCAGCAGTCCAGGGACAGCTTCCTACGAGCAGTACTTC
- TRBJ2-7 many TRBV11-2 CASSSSRPTMVHEQYF TGTGCCAGCAGCTCCAGCCGCCCGACTATGGTCCACGAGCAGTACTTC
- TRBJ2-4 many TRBV28 CASSRGGLNIQYF TGTGCCAGCAGCCGAGGGGGGTTAAACATTCAGTACTTC
TRBD2 TRBJ2-7 - TRBV6-6 CASGQNSGSILGQYF TGTGCCAGCGGTCAAAATAGCGGGAGTATTCTAGGGCAGTACTTC
TRBD1 TRBJ1-1 many TRBV5-1 CASSLGTGDTEAFF TGCGCCAGCAGCTTGGGGACAGGGGACACTGAAGCTTTCTTT
- TRBJ1-5 - TRBV20-1 CSANDRNQPQHF TGCAGTGCTAATGACAGGAATCAGCCCCAGCATTTT
- TRBJ1-2 many TRBV19 CASSSERGYTF TGTGCCAGTAGTTCTGAGAGGGGCTACACCTTC
- TRBJ1-3 - TRBV2 CASRDSSGNTIYF TGTGCCAGCAGGGACTCGTCTGGAAACACCATATATTTT
- TRBJ2-7 many TRBV12-3/TRBV12-4 CASSHSPPEDNSYEQYF TGTGCCAGCAGTCACTCCCCCCCCGAGGACAACTCCTACGAGCAGTACTTC
- TRBJ2-2 many TRBV6-5 CASSYSERGAGELFF TGTGCCAGCAGTTACTCGGAGCGAGGGGCCGGGGAGCTGTTTTTT
- TRBJ2-6 - TRBV7-9 CASSVRPAPISGANVLTF TGTGCCAGCAGCGTAAGACCCGCTCCGATATCTGGGGCCAACGTCCTGACTTTC
- TRBJ2-5 many TRBV7-9 CASSLNSAQETQYF TGTGCCAGCAGCTTAAATTCAGCCCAAGAGACCCAGTACTTC
TRBD1 TRBJ2-5 many TRBV10-3 CAIRTPTGDETQYF TGTGCCATCAGAACACCGACAGGGGATGAGACCCAGTACTTC
- TRBJ1-2 many TRBV20-1 CSARAPHRRYTF TGCAGTGCTAGAGCCCCCCATAGGCGGTACACCTTC
- TRBJ2-4 many TRBV13 CASSFGLGGAKNIQYF TGTGCCAGCAGCTTCGGGCTAGGGGGAGCCAAAAACATTCAGTACTTC